A single sample gave rise to the 27 T cell receptor beta chains below, sequenced in a study of CD8+ T cells in alopecia areata. After isolation, RNA underwent reverse transcription to generate cDNA as the sequencing template. This table comes from immunoSEQ multiplex PCR, and its TCRdb copy is limited to in-frame clones, with some not included. The sample shows about 110,000 clones, 55% to 70% of them seen only once. Sequenced input: NKG2D-low CD8+ T cells sorted from blood. The receptors originated from a human donor with alopecia areata.

This clone was picked up a small number of times. The chain couples TRBV29-1 to TRBJ2-7; D is perhaps TRBD2 (5 bases). In germline, CDR1 is SQVTM, CDR2 ANQGSEA. V lost 2 bases and J lost 1, with 12 bases in between. The CDR3 is 14 residues long. This chain's CDR3 is CSVETLGPSYEQYF. The CDR3 DNA reads as TGCAGCGTTGAAACACTAGGGCCTTCCTACGAGCAGTACTTC.

This clone came up a few times. V usage is TRBV7-9 and J usage is TRBJ2-1; 9 bases line up with TRBD2. Looked up from germline, CDR1 is SEHNR and CDR2 is FQNEAQ (reference sequence). Losses at the gene ends were 9 bases for V and 10 bases for J; bases not matched to a gene: 7. CDR3 length equals 12 residues. In nucleotides, the CDR3 is TGTGCCAGTGAAATAGCGGGAGACGAGCAGTTCTTC. It encodes CASEIAGDEQFF.

This clone is medium-sized. The chain links TRBV28 to TRBJ2-7, with 7 positions matching TRBD2. V shed 5 bases, J shed 3 bases, and the junction held 1 base outside the gene matches. The length of the CDR3 is 12 residues. In germline, CDR1 is MDHEN, CDR2 SYDVKM. CDR3 DNA sequence: TGTGCCAGCAGTCCGGGGGGCTACGAGCAGTACTTC. Translation: CASSPGGYEQYF. Drawing the rest from reference TRBV28 and TRBJ2-7, the complete variable domain is DVKVTQSSRYLVKRTGEKVFLECVQDMDHENMFWYRQDPGLGLRLIYFSYDVKMKEKGDIPEGYSVSREKKERFSLILESASTNQTSMYLCASSPGGYEQYFGPGTRLTVT.

The chain is built from TRBV28 and TRBJ2-4, with 9 bases aligning to TRBD2. Germline assignment: CDR1 MDHEN and CDR2 SYDVKM. The CDR3 has 14 amino acids. The trim removed 3 bases at V and 15 bases at J, leaving 12 bases unmatched. DNA for the CDR3: TGTGCCAGCAGTTTTGGGTTGCCTAGCGGGAAATGGTACTTC. This encodes CASSFGLPSGKWYF.

This chain connects TRBV13 to TRBJ2-7, with D unresolved. The length of the CDR3 is 12 residues. In germline, CDR1 is PRHDT, CDR2 FYEKMQ (reference sequence). V lost 9 bases, J lost 5 bases, and 14 bases lay in between. CDR3 nucleotide sequence: TGTGCCAGTACCGTCTCTGGGGACGAGCAGTACTTC. This codes for CASTVSGDEQYF.

The chain combines TRBV14 with TRBJ1-2; no firm D call. Germline values: CDR1 SGHDN, CDR2 FVKESK. The CDR3 has 14 amino acids. V was pared by 3 bases and J by 5 bases, with 13 bases between. The CDR3 sequence is CASSQVQTDYGYTF. For the CDR3, the DNA is TGTGCCAGCAGCCAGGTTCAGACGGATTATGGCTACACCTTC. The full variable domain, completed using reference TRBV14 and TRBJ1-2, is EAGVTQFPSHSVIEKGQTVTLRCDPISGHDNLYWYRRVMGKEIKFLLHFVKESKQDESGMPNNRFLAERTGGTYSTLKVQPAELEDSGVYFCASSQVQTDYGYTFGSGTRLTVV.

V is TRBV5-6 and J is TRBJ2-3; no definite D call. The CDR3 totals 11 residues. CDR1 is SGHDT, CDR2 YYEEEE, per germline. Trimming pared 2 bases from V and 5 bases from J, leaving 3 bases between. The CDR3 sequence is CASSFIDTQYF. The CDR3 DNA is TGTGCCAGCAGCTTTATAGATACGCAGTATTTT. The full variable domain, its missing parts supplied by reference TRBV5-6 and TRBJ2-3, is DAGVTQSPTHLIKTRGQQVTLRCSPKSGHDTVSWYQQALGQGPQFIFQYYEEEERQRGNFPDRFSGHQFPNYSSELNVNALLLGDSALYLCASSFIDTQYFGPGTRLTVL.

This clone was counted only a few times. The chain uses TRBV13 and TRBJ1-4; D not resolved. V shed 3 bases and J shed 7 bases, with 9 bases lying between them. This CDR3 region has 13 residues. Germline V gene sequence: CDR1 PRHDT, CDR2 FYEKMQ (reference sequence). CDR3 residues: CASSFENGEKLFF. In nucleotides, the CDR3 is TGTGCCAGCAGCTTCGAGAACGGTGAAAAACTGTTTTTT.

In nucleotides, the CDR3 is TGTGCCAGCAGCTTGGCGCAGACCCAGTACTTC. This translates into CASSLAQTQYF. The chain is built from TRBV5-6 and TRBJ2-5; no definite D call. Deletions cut 0 bases from V and 6 bases from J, with 3 bases between. CDR1 and CDR2 from the germline V gene are SGHDT and YYEEEE. This CDR3 is 11 amino acids long.

This clone was picked up one time. The rearrangement links TRBV7-8 to TRBJ2-2; possible D gene TRBD2, 6 bases. Germline V gives CDR1 SGHVS, CDR2 FQNEAQ. Trimming cost V 10 bases and J 2 bases, with 14 bases left between them. The length of the CDR3 is 14 residues. CDR3 DNA sequence: TGTGCCACCGCATGGCGGGACAACACCGGGGAGCTGTTTTTT. This gives the protein CATAWRDNTGELFF.

The chain employs TRBV5-1 and TRBJ2-7; D unresolved. Germline V gene lookup returns CDR1 SGHRS and CDR2 YFSETQ. The CDR3 has 14 residues. The ends were cut back, 0 bases at V and 5 bases at J, with 12 bases in the middle. The CDR3 region is CASSLAGPSHEQYF. CDR3 bases: TGCGCCAGCAGCTTGGCAGGACCGTCCCACGAGCAGTACTTC.

This chain links TRBV6-5 with TRBJ2-7; D is unresolved. Germline V CDR1 and CDR2: MNHEY, SVGAGI. The CDR3 loop spans 14 amino acids. Trimming stripped 2 bases from V and 0 bases from J, with 8 bases between. CDR3 sequence: CASSYGRSSYEQYF. In nucleotides, the CDR3 is TGTGCCAGCAGTTACGGGCGGAGCTCCTACGAGCAGTACTTC.

The chain's CDR3 is CSVVVGGSYEQYF. The CDR3 nucleotides are TGCAGCGTTGTGGTCGGCGGCTCCTACGAGCAGTACTTC. The chain is built from TRBV29-1 and TRBJ2-7, with D unresolved. The V and J ends lost 4 bases and 0 bases respectively, with 10 bases between them. CDR3 length equals 13 residues. Germline values: CDR1 SQVTM, CDR2 ANQGSEA.

The chain couples TRBV29-1 to TRBJ2-5; weak D call: TRBD2 (5 bases). The end of the DNA is better explained by TRBJ2-7, so the J call may be wrong. Per the germline V gene, CDR1 is SQVTM and CDR2 is ANQGSEA. CDR3 length: 12 residues. In DNA, the CDR3 is TGCAGCGCTCCTGAGCGGCTCGGCGAGCAGTACTTC. Amino acids: CSAPERLGEQYF.

The chain couples TRBV11-2 to TRBJ2-7; D gene ambiguous. The germline V gene has CDR1 SGHAT and CDR2 FQNNGV. V was trimmed by 1 base and J by 4 bases, leaving 8 bases between them. This CDR3 spans 13 amino acids. The CDR3 nucleotides read TGTGCCAGCAGCTTAGGGTCAGGTTACGAGCAGTACTTC. Its protein is CASSLGSGYEQYF.

CDR3 coding DNA: TGTGCCAGCAGACCGGGACAGGCGAGTAATTCTAACTATGGCTACACCTTC. It translates to CASRPGQASNSNYGYTF. The J gene is TRBJ1-2, the V gene TRBV2, with 8 bases fitting TRBD1. With V trimmed by 6 bases and J by 0 bases, 12 bases remained unmatched. CDR3 size: 17 residues. CDR1 and CDR2 from the germline V gene are SNHLY and FYNNEI.

The V gene is TRBV4-1, the J gene TRBJ2-2; D is undetermined. V was pared by 1 base and J by 5 bases, with 5 bases between. CDR1 is MGHRA, CDR2 YSYEKL, per germline. CDR3 length: 13 residues. CDR3: CASSQGLTGELFF. In nucleotides, the CDR3 is TGCGCCAGCAGCCAAGGTTTAACCGGGGAGCTGTTTTTT.

The genes are TRBV5-1 and TRBJ1-2; D unclear. Deletions cut 6 bases from V and 0 bases from J, with 9 bases between. The CDR3 covers 13 residues. The germline gives CDR1 SGHRS, CDR2 YFSETQ. The CDR3 DNA reads TGCGCCAGCACGGTCAGCACTAACTATGGCTACACCTTC. This gives the protein CASTVSTNYGYTF.

The V call is TRBV7-8, the J call TRBJ1-1; D unclear. CDR1 and CDR2 from the germline V gene are SGHVS and FQNEAQ. CDR3 length: 13 residues. The V and J ends lost 1 base and 5 bases respectively, with 8 bases between them. This CDR3 reads CASSLDGGTEAFF. DNA of the CDR3: TGTGCCAGCAGCTTAGATGGTGGTACTGAAGCTTTCTTT.

The chain carries TRBV4-1 and TRBJ2-4; D is perhaps TRBD1 or TRBD2 (6 bases each). V was clipped by 6 bases and J by 5 bases, with 20 bases between them. The CDR3 consists of 16 residues. Germline V gene sequence: CDR1 MGHRA, CDR2 YSYEKL. The CDR3 nucleotides are TGCGCCAGCAGTTCTCCCGGGACAATAGCGGAAAACATTCAGTACTTC. This gives the protein CASSSPGTIAENIQYF.

This clone has just a few counts. This chain uses TRBV9 with TRBJ2-7; D uncertain. CDR1 is SGDLS, CDR2 YYNGEE, per germline. The CDR3 consists of 16 residues. Trimming took 0 bases from V and 0 from J, leaving 13 bases between them. The CDR3 DNA reads TGTGCCAGCAGCGTAGGAGTAATGGCTAGCTCCTACGAGCAGTACTTC. Its translation: CASSVGVMASSYEQYF.

CDR3 protein: CASSADPPGETQYF. DNA for the CDR3: TGTGCCAGCAGCGCGGACCCGCCCGGTGAGACCCAGTACTTC. This chain uses TRBV11-2 with TRBJ2-5; D is unclear. Germline-derived CDR1 and CDR2 are SGHAT and FQNNGV. Trimming removed 5 bases from V and 5 bases from J, with 15 bases in between. The CDR3 covers 14 residues.

Only a few counts were recorded for this clone. The V and J genes are TRBV27 and TRBJ2-5, with D possibly being TRBD1 (6 bases). Germline V gene data show CDR1 as MNHEY and CDR2 as SMNVEV (reference sequence). Deletions cut 4 bases from V and 3 bases from J, with 18 bases between. This CDR3 comprises 16 residues. In DNA form, the CDR3 reads TGTGCCAGCAGTTCCTACTCCGCCCAGGGGAAAGAGACCCAGTACTTC. Its protein product is CASSSYSAQGKETQYF.

The V call is TRBV14, the J call TRBJ2-7; D call uncertain. The ends were cut back, 4 bases at V and 7 bases at J, with 11 bases in the middle. CDR1 is SGHDN, CDR2 FVKESK, per germline. The CDR3 sequence is 12 residues long. The CDR3 protein is CASSPPSKEQYF. CDR3 DNA: TGTGCCAGCAGCCCACCCTCTAAGGAGCAGTACTTC. Supplemented by reference TRBV14 and TRBJ2-7, the full variable domain reads EAGVTQFPSHSVIEKGQTVTLRCDPISGHDNLYWYRRVMGKEIKFLLHFVKESKQDESGMPNNRFLAERTGGTYSTLKVQPAELEDSGVYFCASSPPSKEQYFGPGTRLTVT.

This rearrangement joins TRBV5-6 to TRBJ2-7; TRBD1 matches 9 bases. Germline V gene lookup returns CDR1 SGHDT and CDR2 YYEEEE. CDR3 length equals 15 residues. J lost 7 bases, V lost 4 bases, and 12 bases had no gene match. The CDR3 sequence is CASSAGTGNYWEQYF. In nucleotides, the CDR3 is TGTGCCAGCAGCGCCGGGACAGGGAACTACTGGGAGCAGTACTTC.

The chain is built from TRBV29-1 and TRBJ1-1; D gene unclear. This CDR3 has 11 residues. CDR1 is SQVTM, CDR2 ANQGSEA, per germline. Trimming took 7 bases from V and 0 from J, leaving 6 bases between them. CDR3 loop: CSATVNTEAFF. CDR3 nucleotides: TGCAGCGCCACAGTGAACACTGAAGCTTTCTTT. Drawing the rest from reference TRBV29-1 and TRBJ1-1, the complete variable domain is SAVISQKPSRDICQRGTSLTIQCQVDSQVTMMFWYRQQPGQSLTLIATANQGSEATYESGFVIDKFPISRPNLTFSTLTVSNMSPEDSSIYLCSATVNTEAFFGQGTRLTVV.

This clone was found a few times. This rearrangement joins TRBV7-2 to TRBJ1-1; D remains unclear. The CDR3 sequence is 14 residues long. Germline CDR1 SGHTA, CDR2 FQGNSA. The V end was cut by 3 bases, the J end by 1 base, with 9 bases between. The CDR3 bases are TGTGCCAGCAGCTTGGAGATGTGGAACACTGAAGCTTTCTTT. This codes for CASSLEMWNTEAFF.